This T cell receptor beta chain was sequenced in a study of CXCR3-negative and CXCR3-positive naive CD8 T cells. Study summary: Across all libraries, TRB reads numbered approximately 140 million, with about 1.5 +/- 0.3 million in each library.

Per the germline V gene, CDR1 is SGHNT and CDR2 is YYREEE (reference sequence). The CDR3 has 16 residues. A word on this clonotype: Its antigen is not known.

Whole-study findings and limits: Memory CD8+ cells had much lower diversity, and both naive subsets had comparably high diversity. Naive cells that were CXCR3-positive had more hydrophobic TRB CDR3s (compared with CXCR3-negative naive cells).

Preparation of TRB cDNA libraries relied on 5' RACE carrying UMI labels. From its re-call of the 5' RACE reads, TCRdb lists each CDR3 protein once, without DNA. Listed are tens of thousands of distinct CDR3 sequences; 1.5% to 2% falls within the top ten. Sample: naive CXCR3- CD8+ T cells from blood. The subset was: CD45RO-CCR7+CD27+CD95- naive CD8+ T cells lacking CXCR3 (TNR3-). This clonotype originated in a human donor in good health. Some clones in this sample may be carry-over from other donors' samples. The chain links TRBV5-4 to TRBJ2-2; TCRdb picks TRBD2, but there is no DNA to check that call. The CDR3: CASSLGSGENTGELFF. The full variable domain, rest sourced from reference TRBV5-4 and TRBJ2-2, is ETGVTQSPTHLIKTRGQQVTLRCSSQSGHNTVSWYQQALGQGPQFIFQYYREEENGRGNFPPRFSGLQFPNYSSELNVNALELDDSALYLCASSLGSGENTGELFFGEGSRLTVL.